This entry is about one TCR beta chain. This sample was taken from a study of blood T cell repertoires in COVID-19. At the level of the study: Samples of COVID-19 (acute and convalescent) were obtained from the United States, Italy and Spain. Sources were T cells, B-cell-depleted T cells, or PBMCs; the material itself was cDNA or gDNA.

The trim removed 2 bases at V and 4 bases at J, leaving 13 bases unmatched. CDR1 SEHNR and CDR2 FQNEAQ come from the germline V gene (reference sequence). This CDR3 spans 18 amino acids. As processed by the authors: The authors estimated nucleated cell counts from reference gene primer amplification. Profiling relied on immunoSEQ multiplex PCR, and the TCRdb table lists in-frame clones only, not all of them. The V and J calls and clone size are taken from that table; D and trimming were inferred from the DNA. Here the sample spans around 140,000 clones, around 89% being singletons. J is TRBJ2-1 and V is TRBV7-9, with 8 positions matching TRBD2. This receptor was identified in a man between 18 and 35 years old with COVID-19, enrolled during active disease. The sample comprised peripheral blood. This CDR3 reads CASSLFRLLAGIYNEQFF. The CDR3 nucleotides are TGTGCCAGCAGCTTATTCCGACTGCTAGCGGGTATTTACAATGAGCAGTTCTTC.